The rows below give T cell receptor beta chains drawn from one sample of a study of T cell responses to AZD1222 COVID-19 vaccine. Here immunoSEQ multiplex PCR was the method, and the copy in TCRdb shows in-frame clones only, minus some. The sample includes 100,000 to 150,000 clones, about 91% of them seen just once. The source was peripheral blood, collected on day 0 of AZD1222 vaccination. The receptors shown here come from an adult in good health. Each CDR3 is given with its conserved first and last residue. Each record gives: V gene, J gene, clone size, D gene, CDR3 protein, CDR3 DNA. The D gene is left open where the match is weak. For some rows the clone size is stated as once, few or many, or as a class when expanded; others skip it.

>TRBV6-6|TRBJ1-5|-|-
CASQEARGPNQPQHF
TGTGCCAGTCAAGAGGCCAGGGGCCCTAATCAGCCCCAGCATTTT
>TRBV15|TRBJ2-5|-|-
CATSRGLAGGETQYF
TGTGCCACCAGCAGAGGCCTGGCCGGCGGAGAGACCCAGTACTTC
>TRBV19|TRBJ1-4|-|-
CASTQPGLRVGELFF
TGTGCCAGTACTCAACCGGGGCTGCGGGTTGGGGAACTGTTTTTT
>TRBV6-2/TRBV6-3|TRBJ1-1|-|TRBD1
CASSSIDRGGTEAFF
TGTGCCAGCAGCTCAATTGACAGGGGTGGCACTGAAGCTTTCTTT
>TRBV12-3/TRBV12-4|TRBJ2-7|-|-
CASSFRIITEQYF
TGTGCCAGCAGTTTCCGAATAATCACCGAGCAGTACTTC
>TRBV6-6|TRBJ1-2|-|-
CASSIRTQSVGYTF
TGTGCCAGCAGCATTAGGACGCAATCGGTTGGCTACACCTTC
>TRBV6-5|TRBJ1-4|-|-
CASSYSTGPNEKLFF
TGTGCCAGCAGTTACTCGACAGGCCCTAATGAAAAACTGTTTTTT
>TRBV30|TRBJ1-5|-|-
CAWSGVLGGNQPQHF
TGTGCCTGGAGTGGAGTCCTGGGCGGCAATCAGCCCCAGCATTTT
>TRBV7-8|TRBJ2-7|-|TRBD2
CASSHGLAGYEQYF
TGTGCCAGCAGCCATGGACTAGCGGGATACGAGCAGTACTTC
>TRBV5-1|TRBJ1-5|-|-
CASSLEGRRYQPQHF
TGCGCCAGCAGCTTGGAGGGTCGGAGGTATCAGCCCCAGCATTTT
>TRBV5-4|TRBJ1-4|-|-
CASSLGGGANEKLFF
TGTGCCAGCAGCTTAGGAGGGGGAGCTAATGAAAAACTGTTTTTT
>TRBV7-9|TRBJ2-1|-|-
CASSSSGVSSYNEQFF
TGTGCCAGCAGCTCCAGTGGCGTGAGCTCCTACAATGAGCAGTTCTTC
>TRBV5-1|TRBJ2-5|-|TRBD2
CASAYAEPGLVAPPGNF
TGCGCCAGCGCTTACGCTGAACCGGGACTAGTTGCCCCGCCCGGAAACTTC
>TRBV30|TRBJ1-6|few|TRBD1
CAWSPDRGSNSPLHF
TGTGCCTGGAGTCCAGACAGGGGGAGTAATTCACCCCTCCACTTT
>TRBV5-1|TRBJ1-4|-|-
CASSPGQGVVTNEKLFF
TGCGCCAGCAGCCCGGGTCAGGGAGTGGTAACTAATGAAAAACTGTTTTTT
>TRBV7-9|TRBJ1-4|-|-
CASSLAGNEKLFF
TGTGCCAGCAGCTTAGCGGGGAATGAAAAACTGTTTTTT
>TRBV9|TRBJ1-2|-|TRBD1
CASWGQGTYGYTF
TGTGCCAGCTGGGGACAGGGAACGTATGGCTACACCTTC